The next 10 T cell receptor beta chains were all read from a single sample in a study of T cells in Graves' hyperthyroidism and ophthalmopathy. Amplification of TCR beta CDR3 regions was performed using RNA transcripts as template. When the TCR CDR3 underwent first-round RT-PCR, the HTBI primer set was used. TCRdb re-derived calls from the multiplex PCR reads in MiXCR, one entry per CDR3 protein. The sample records roughly 580,000 distinct CDR3 sequences, more than 11% being singletons. Sequencing was carried out using blood. These receptor sequences come from a woman aged 25 to 39 with Graves' hyperthyroidism that later progressed to Graves' ophthalmopathy.

This clonotype was seen repeatedly, ten times or more. CDR3 sequence: CASSGGDRIWDEQFF. CDR3 sequence (DNA): TGTGCCAGCAGTGGAGGGGACAGGATCTGGGATGAGCAGTTCTTC. The chain carries TRBV6-1 and TRBJ2-1, with 8 positions matching TRBD1. The ends lost 4 bases at V and 8 bases at J; junction bases unmatched: 10. From germline, CDR1 is MNHNS and CDR2 SASEGT. This CDR3 region has 15 residues.

This clonotype was detected ten times or more. The chain combines TRBV12-3 or TRBV12-4 with TRBJ1-2, with D uncertain. The CDR3 covers 13 residues. Trimming took off 2 bases at V and 6 bases at J, with 10 bases between the two ends. CDR3 residues: CASSLPYGDGYTF. The DNA for the CDR3 is TGTGCCAGCAGTTTACCGTATGGGGATGGCTACACCTTC.

This clonotype was seen many times. The chain recombines TRBV10-3 with TRBJ2-7; tentatively, D is TRBD2 (6 bases). V gave up 11 bases and J gave up 0 bases, with 17 bases separating them. This CDR3 has 14 amino acids. Germline V lookup: CDR1 ENHRY, CDR2 SYGVKD. The CDR3 DNA reads as TGTGCCGCAAGTCTAGGAGGGATCTCCTACGAGCAGTACTTC. It specifies CAASLGGISYEQYF.

This clonotype was counted at least ten times. The chain combines TRBV19 with TRBJ1-1; 7 bases align to TRBD1. Germline V gene sequence: CDR1 LNHDA, CDR2 SQIVND (reference sequence). This CDR3 has 14 amino acids. Unmatched junction bases numbered 5, after V lost 7 bases and J lost 0 bases. The CDR3 spells CASTVDRVNTEAFF. The CDR3 DNA reads as TGTGCCAGTACTGTTGACAGGGTGAACACTGAAGCTTTCTTT.

This clonotype was seen repeatedly, ten times or more. This chain joins TRBV30 and TRBJ1-1; tentatively, D is TRBD1 (5 bases). The V end lost 3 bases, the J end lost 4 bases, and 9 bases lay between the germline ends. The germline gives CDR1 GTSNPN, CDR2 SVGIG (reference sequence). The length of the CDR3 is 12 residues. The CDR3 DNA reads as TGTGCCTGGAGGGCAAGGGGCACTGAAGCTTTCTTT. Translation: CAWRARGTEAFF.

This clonotype was detected ten times or more. V and J are TRBV11-2 and TRBJ1-1; D unclear. Between the trimmed V and J ends, which lost 5 bases and 3 bases, there was a span of 10 bases. The germline V gene has CDR1 SGHAT and CDR2 FQNNGV. The CDR3 covers 13 residues. The CDR3, as DNA: TGTGCCAGCAGCCTGTTGGAGGACACTGAAGCTTTCTTT. This codes for CASSLLEDTEAFF.

This clonotype was detected many times. The chain uses TRBV19 and TRBJ1-5; the D is unclear. The length of the CDR3 is 14 residues. Germline V lookup: CDR1 LNHDA, CDR2 SQIVND (reference sequence). V was cut by 1 base and J by 6 bases, with 10 bases left in between. In DNA form, the CDR3 reads TGTGCCAGTAGTATAGCCCCAAGCGGTCAGCCCCAGCATTTT. Protein product: CASSIAPSGQPQHF.

This chain connects TRBV12-3 or TRBV12-4 to TRBJ2-5, with unresolved D. The CDR3 runs to 13 residues. Between the trimmed V and J ends, which lost 3 bases and 5 bases, there was a span of 10 bases. In nucleotides, the CDR3 is TGTGCCAGCAGTTTGGAAGGGTATGAGACCCAGTACTTC. This translates into CASSLEGYETQYF.

This chain links TRBV27 with TRBJ2-2, with 7 positions matching TRBD1. This CDR3 contains 18 residues. Germline CDR1 is MNHEY and CDR2 is SMNVEV (reference sequence). V was clipped by 4 bases and J by 1 base; unmatched bases: 12. The CDR3 region has the DNA TGTGCCAGCAGTTCTCAGAATACCGGGACAGTGAACACCGGGGAGCTGTTTTTT. Its translation: CASSSQNTGTVNTGELFF.

Regarding this clonotype: A much bigger clone sits one base away, suggesting this may be a read error. The rearrangement uses TRBV12-3 or TRBV12-4 and TRBJ2-5; a possible D gene is TRBD2 (5 bases). CDR3 length: 13 residues. Trimming removed 7 bases from V and 5 bases from J, with 14 bases in between. Written as DNA, the CDR3 is TGTGCCAGCACCCACTACTCGGGGGAGACCCAGTACTTC. It translates to CASTHYSGETQYF.